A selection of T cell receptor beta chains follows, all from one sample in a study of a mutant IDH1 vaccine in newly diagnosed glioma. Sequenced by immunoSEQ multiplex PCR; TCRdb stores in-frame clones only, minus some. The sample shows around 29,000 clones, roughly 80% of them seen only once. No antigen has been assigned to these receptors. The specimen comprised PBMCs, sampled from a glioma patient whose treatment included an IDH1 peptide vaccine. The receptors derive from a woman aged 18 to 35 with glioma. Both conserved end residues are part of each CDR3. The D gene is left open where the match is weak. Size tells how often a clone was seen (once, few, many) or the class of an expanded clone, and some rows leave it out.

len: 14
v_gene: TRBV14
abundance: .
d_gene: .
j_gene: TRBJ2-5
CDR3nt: TGTGCCAGCAGCCAAGTTAACAGGGATGAGACCCAGTACTTC
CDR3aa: CASSQVNRDETQYF

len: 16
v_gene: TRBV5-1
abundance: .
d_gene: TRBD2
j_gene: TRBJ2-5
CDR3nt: TGCGCCAGCAGCTTGGGGTCTAGCGGGCTTGGGGAGACCCAGTACTTC
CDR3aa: CASSLGSSGLGETQYF

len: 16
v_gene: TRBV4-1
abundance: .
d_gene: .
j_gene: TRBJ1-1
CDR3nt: TGCGCCAGCAGCCAAGCGATTGGCAGCCTGAACACTGAAGCTTTCTTT
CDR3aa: CASSQAIGSLNTEAFF

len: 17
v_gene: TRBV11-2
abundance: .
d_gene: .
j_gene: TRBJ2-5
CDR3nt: TGTGCCAGCAGCTTAGGCCTTCGGTCCAGGCCCCCAGAGACCCAGTACTTC
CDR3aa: CASSLGLRSRPPETQYF

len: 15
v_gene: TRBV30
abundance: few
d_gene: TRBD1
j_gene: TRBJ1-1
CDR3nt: TGTGCCTGGCAAACCGGGACAGGGATGAACACTGAAGCTTTCTTT
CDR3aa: CAWQTGTGMNTEAFF

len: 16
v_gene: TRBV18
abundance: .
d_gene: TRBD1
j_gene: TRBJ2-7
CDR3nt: TGTGCCAGCTCACCACCGATAGCTACAGGGGGCAACGAGCAGTACTTC
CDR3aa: CASSPPIATGGNEQYF

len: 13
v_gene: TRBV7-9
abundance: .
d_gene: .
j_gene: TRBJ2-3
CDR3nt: TGTGCCAGCAGCTGGGATGGAGCGGATACGCAGTATTTT
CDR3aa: CASSWDGADTQYF

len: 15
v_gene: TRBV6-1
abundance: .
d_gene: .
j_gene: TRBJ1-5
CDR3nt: TGTGCCAGCAGTGAGTGGGGCTATAGCAATCAGCCCCAGCATTTT
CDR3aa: CASSEWGYSNQPQHF

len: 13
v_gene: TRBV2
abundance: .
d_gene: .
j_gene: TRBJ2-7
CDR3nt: TGTGCCAGCAGTGATTTTGGATTGTTGGGGTTGGACTTC
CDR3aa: CASSDFGLLGLDF

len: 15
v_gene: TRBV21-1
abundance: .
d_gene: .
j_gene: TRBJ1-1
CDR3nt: TGTGCCAGCAGCATAAGGCCCTTTATTGTTGCTGAAGCTTTCTTT
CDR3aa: CASSIRPFIVAEAFF

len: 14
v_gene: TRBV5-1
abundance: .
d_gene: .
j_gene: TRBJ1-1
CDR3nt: TGCGCCAGCAGCTTGGGTGGGGGGAGAGCTGAAGCTTTCTTT
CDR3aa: CASSLGGGRAEAFF

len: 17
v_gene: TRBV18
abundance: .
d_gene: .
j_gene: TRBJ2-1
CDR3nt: TGTGCCAGCCATGCGGGGGTAGGGGGCAAAATCAGCAATGAGCAGTTCTTC
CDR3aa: CASHAGVGGKISNEQFF

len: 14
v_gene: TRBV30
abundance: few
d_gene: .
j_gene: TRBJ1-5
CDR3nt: TGTGCCTGGAGCCCCGACAGTGGCAATCAGCCCCAGCATTTT
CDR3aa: CAWSPDSGNQPQHF

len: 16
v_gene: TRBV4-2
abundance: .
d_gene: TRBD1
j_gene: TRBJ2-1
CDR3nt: TGTGCCAGCAGCCAAGATGGACAGGGGCGTTACAATGAGCAGTTCTTC
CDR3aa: CASSQDGQGRYNEQFF

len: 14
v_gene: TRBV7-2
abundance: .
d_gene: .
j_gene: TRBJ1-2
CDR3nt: TGTGCCAGCAGCTTAAGGGGGGCGAACTATGGCTACACCTTC
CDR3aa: CASSLRGANYGYTF

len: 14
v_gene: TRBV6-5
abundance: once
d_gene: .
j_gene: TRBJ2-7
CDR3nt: TGTGCCAGCAGTTGGCGGGGAGGCGCTTACGAGCAGTACTTC
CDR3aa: CASSWRGGAYEQYF

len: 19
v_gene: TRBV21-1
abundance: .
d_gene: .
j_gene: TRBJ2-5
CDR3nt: TGTGCCAGCAGCAAAGCGCTCCTGGACAGGGCGAAGGGCCAAGAGACCCAGTACTTC
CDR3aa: CASSKALLDRAKGQETQYF

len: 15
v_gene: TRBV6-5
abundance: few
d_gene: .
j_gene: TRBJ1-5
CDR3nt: TGTGCCAGCAGTTACTCGTACGGAGGCAATCAGCCCCAGCATTTT
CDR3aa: CASSYSYGGNQPQHF

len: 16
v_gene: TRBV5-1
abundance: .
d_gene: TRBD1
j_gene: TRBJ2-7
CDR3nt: TGCGCCAGCAGCACCGGCGGGTTACAGGGGTGGTACGAGCAGTACTTC
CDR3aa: CASSTGGLQGWYEQYF

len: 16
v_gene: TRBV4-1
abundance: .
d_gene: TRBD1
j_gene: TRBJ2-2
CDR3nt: TGCGCCAGCAGCCAAAGCCCGGGACAGGGGGCCGGGGAGCTGTTTTTT
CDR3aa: CASSQSPGQGAGELFF

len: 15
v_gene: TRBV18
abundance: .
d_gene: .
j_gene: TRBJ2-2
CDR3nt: TGTGCCAGCTCACCAGGGGGTCTAAACACCGGGGAGCTGTTTTTT
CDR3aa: CASSPGGLNTGELFF

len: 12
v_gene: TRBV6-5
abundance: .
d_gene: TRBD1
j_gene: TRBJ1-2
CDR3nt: TGTGCCAGCACCGCCACAGGGGAAGGCTACACCTTC
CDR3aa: CASTATGEGYTF

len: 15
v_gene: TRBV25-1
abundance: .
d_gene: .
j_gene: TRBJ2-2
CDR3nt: TGTGCCAGCAGTGAATTCGCTGGGGACACCGGGGAGCTGTTTTTT
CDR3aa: CASSEFAGDTGELFF

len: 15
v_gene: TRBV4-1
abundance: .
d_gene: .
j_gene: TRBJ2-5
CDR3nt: TGCGCCAGCAGCCAGACGATGGAGGTGGAAGAGACCCAGTACTTC
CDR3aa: CASSQTMEVEETQYF

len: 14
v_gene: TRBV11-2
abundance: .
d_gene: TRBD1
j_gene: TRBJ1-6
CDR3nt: TGTGCCAGTGCGGGACAGGGGAATAATTCACCCCTCCACTTT
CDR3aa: CASAGQGNNSPLHF

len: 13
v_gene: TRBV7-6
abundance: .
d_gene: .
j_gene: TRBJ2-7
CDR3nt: TGTGCCAGCAGCCCTAGGGCTCAATACGAGCAGTACTTC
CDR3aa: CASSPRAQYEQYF

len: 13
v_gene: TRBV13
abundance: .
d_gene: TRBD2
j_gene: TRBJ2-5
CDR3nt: TGTGCCAGCAGCCGACTAGCGGGCGAGACCCAGTACTTC
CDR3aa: CASSRLAGETQYF

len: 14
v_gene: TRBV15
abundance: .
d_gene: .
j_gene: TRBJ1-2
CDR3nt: TGTGCCACCAGCAGAGGTGACAGCCTCTATGGCTACACCTTC
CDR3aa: CATSRGDSLYGYTF

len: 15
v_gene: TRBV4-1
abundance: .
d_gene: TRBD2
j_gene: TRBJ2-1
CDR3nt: TGCGCCAGCAGCCAAGCCACCGGGACTAGCTATGAGCAGTTCTTC
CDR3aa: CASSQATGTSYEQFF

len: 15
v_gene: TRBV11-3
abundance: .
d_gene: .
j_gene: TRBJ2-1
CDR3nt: TGTGCCAGCAGCTCCAATGCGGGAAAGGTAAATGAGCAGTTCTTC
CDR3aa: CASSSNAGKVNEQFF

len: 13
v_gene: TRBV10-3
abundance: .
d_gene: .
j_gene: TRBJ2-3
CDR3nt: TGTGCCATCGGTGTGGAGGCTACAGATACGCAGTATTTT
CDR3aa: CAIGVEATDTQYF

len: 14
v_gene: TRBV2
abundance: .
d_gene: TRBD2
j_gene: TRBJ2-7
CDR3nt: TGTGCCAGCAAGCGGGAGGGCCTTGTCTACGAGCAGTACTTC
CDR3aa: CASKREGLVYEQYF

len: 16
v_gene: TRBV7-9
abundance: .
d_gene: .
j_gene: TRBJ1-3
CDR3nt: TGTGCCAGCAGCAGTCTAATAGACATCTCTGGAAACACCATATATTTT
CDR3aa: CASSSLIDISGNTIYF

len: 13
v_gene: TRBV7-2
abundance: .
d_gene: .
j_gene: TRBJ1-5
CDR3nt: TGTGCCAGCAGCTACGGGGTCAATCAGCCCCAGCATTTT
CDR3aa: CASSYGVNQPQHF

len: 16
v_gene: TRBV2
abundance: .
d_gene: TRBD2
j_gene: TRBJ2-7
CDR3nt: TGTGCCAGCAGCCATAGTCGGTCTAGCGGGACCTACGAGCAGTACTTC
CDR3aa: CASSHSRSSGTYEQYF

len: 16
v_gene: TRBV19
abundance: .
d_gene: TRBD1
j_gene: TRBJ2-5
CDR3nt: TGTGCCAGTAGTATGGTCCGGGACAGGGGGCGTGAGACCCAGTACTTC
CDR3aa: CASSMVRDRGRETQYF

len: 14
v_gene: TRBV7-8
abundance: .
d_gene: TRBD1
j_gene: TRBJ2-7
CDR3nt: TGTGCCAGCCGCTTAGCTGGACAGGGGCCCGAGCAGTACTTC
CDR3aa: CASRLAGQGPEQYF

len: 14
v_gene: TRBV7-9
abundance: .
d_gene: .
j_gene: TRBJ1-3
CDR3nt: TGTGCCAGCAGCCAGACAGGCTCTGGAAACACCATATATTTT
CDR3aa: CASSQTGSGNTIYF

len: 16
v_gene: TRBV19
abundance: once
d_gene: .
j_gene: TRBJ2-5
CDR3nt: TGTGCCAGTAGTCCAAACCCGAGAGCTTTCCAAGAGACCCAGTACTTC
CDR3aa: CASSPNPRAFQETQYF

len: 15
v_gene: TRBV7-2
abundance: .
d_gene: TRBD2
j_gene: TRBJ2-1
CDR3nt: TGTGCCAGCAGCTTAGCTCTAGCGGGAGTTAATGAGCAGTTCTTC
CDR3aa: CASSLALAGVNEQFF

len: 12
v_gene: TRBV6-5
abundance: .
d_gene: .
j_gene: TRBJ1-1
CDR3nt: TGTGCCAGCAGCGAAGGAAGGACTGAAGCTTTCTTT
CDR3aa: CASSEGRTEAFF